The rows below give T cell receptor beta chains drawn from one sample of a study of human T cells and chemical hapten exposure. TCRdb redid the calling of the RACE reads with MiXCR, one entry per CDR3 protein. The table lists about 64,000 distinct CDR3 sequences, over 9% of them singletons. Sequenced here: whole blood, sampled in connection with sensitization to the hapten diphenylcyclopropenone (DPC). The receptors were gathered from a woman aged 40 to 50 with alopecia areata. Some clones in this sample may be carry-over from other donors' samples. The CDR3 runs from the conserved cysteine through the conserved F or W. Fields, in order: J gene, CDR3 length, V gene, D gene, clone size, CDR3 DNA, CDR3 protein. The D gene is left open where the match is weak. The size entry is marked missing in some rows and otherwise reads once, few, many or a size class.

j_call: TRBJ1-5; cdr3_length: 12; v_call: TRBV12-3/TRBV12-4; d_call: NA; clone_size: many; cdr3_nt: TGTGCCAGCGCGGGGGCCCATCAGCCCCAGCATTTT; cdr3_aa: CASAGAHQPQHF
j_call: TRBJ2-5; cdr3_length: 12; v_call: TRBV27; d_call: NA; clone_size: NA; cdr3_nt: TGTACCAGCAGTTTCGACGGGGAGACCCAGTACTTC; cdr3_aa: CTSSFDGETQYF
j_call: TRBJ2-1; cdr3_length: 11; v_call: TRBV28; d_call: NA; clone_size: NA; cdr3_nt: TGTGCCAGCAGCAACCGGGTTAGGAAGTTCTTC; cdr3_aa: CASSNRVRKFF
j_call: TRBJ2-7; cdr3_length: 15; v_call: TRBV7-8; d_call: NA; clone_size: many; cdr3_nt: TGTGCCAGCAGCCTAGGGACGGTAAGCTCCTACGAGCAGTACTTC; cdr3_aa: CASSLGTVSSYEQYF
j_call: TRBJ2-1; cdr3_length: 11; v_call: TRBV28; d_call: NA; clone_size: many; cdr3_nt: TGTGCCAGCAGCCCCTACCATGAGCAGTTCTTC; cdr3_aa: CASSPYHEQFF
j_call: TRBJ2-7; cdr3_length: 14; v_call: TRBV3-1; d_call: NA; clone_size: NA; cdr3_nt: TGTGCCAGCAGCCAAGCCGCGTATCCCTACGAGCAGTACTTC; cdr3_aa: CASSQAAYPYEQYF
j_call: TRBJ2-3; cdr3_length: 17; v_call: TRBV20-1; d_call: TRBD1; clone_size: many; cdr3_nt: TGCAGTGCTCCTCGGACAGGCGTCCTTTCTAGCACAGATACGCAGTATTTT; cdr3_aa: CSAPRTGVLSSTDTQYF
j_call: TRBJ1-1; cdr3_length: 14; v_call: TRBV12-3/TRBV12-4; d_call: TRBD1; clone_size: few; cdr3_nt: TGTGCCAGCAGCCTTAGGGACAGGGGGCGCGAAGCTTTCTTT; cdr3_aa: CASSLRDRGREAFF
j_call: TRBJ2-5; cdr3_length: 12; v_call: TRBV3-1; d_call: NA; clone_size: many; cdr3_nt: TGTGCCAGCAGCCAAGATCTGGTTTCCCAGTACTTC; cdr3_aa: CASSQDLVSQYF
j_call: TRBJ2-7; cdr3_length: 15; v_call: TRBV3-1; d_call: TRBD1; clone_size: many; cdr3_nt: TGTGCCAGCAGCCAAGGGCGCAGGGGGCTTGGCGAGCAGTACTTC; cdr3_aa: CASSQGRRGLGEQYF
j_call: TRBJ2-2; cdr3_length: 17; v_call: TRBV5-6; d_call: TRBD1; clone_size: few; cdr3_nt: TGTGCCAGCAGCTTGGGCCGACAGGGTGGCTTCACCGGGGAGCTGTTTTTT; cdr3_aa: CASSLGRQGGFTGELFF
j_call: TRBJ2-2; cdr3_length: 16; v_call: TRBV6-2/TRBV6-3; d_call: TRBD1; clone_size: few; cdr3_nt: TGTGCCAGCAGATTCCCCGGGACAGGGGTCACCGGGGAGCTGTTTTTT; cdr3_aa: CASRFPGTGVTGELFF
j_call: TRBJ2-1; cdr3_length: 15; v_call: TRBV10-1; d_call: NA; clone_size: many; cdr3_nt: TGCGCCAGCAGTGAGAAGACAGCCCGCTACAATGAGCAGTTCTTC; cdr3_aa: CASSEKTARYNEQFF
j_call: TRBJ2-5; cdr3_length: 12; v_call: TRBV12-3/TRBV12-4; d_call: NA; clone_size: many; cdr3_nt: TGTGCCAGCAGTTTTGGGGATGAGACCCAGTACTTC; cdr3_aa: CASSFGDETQYF
j_call: TRBJ2-1; cdr3_length: 16; v_call: TRBV6-2/TRBV6-3; d_call: TRBD2; clone_size: many; cdr3_nt: TGTGCCAGCAGTTCCCCCGAACGGGGCGGGAGCAATGAGCAGTTCTTC; cdr3_aa: CASSSPERGGSNEQFF
j_call: TRBJ2-7; cdr3_length: 12; v_call: TRBV14; d_call: NA; clone_size: NA; cdr3_nt: TGTGCCAGCAGCGACCAAGTTTGGGAGCAGTACTTC; cdr3_aa: CASSDQVWEQYF
j_call: TRBJ1-4; cdr3_length: 15; v_call: TRBV25-1; d_call: NA; clone_size: NA; cdr3_nt: TGTGCCAGCAGTGAATCAGCAGGGCACAATGAAAAACTGTTTTTT; cdr3_aa: CASSESAGHNEKLFF
j_call: TRBJ2-2; cdr3_length: 14; v_call: TRBV19; d_call: TRBD1; clone_size: few; cdr3_nt: TGTGCCAGTAGACAGGGGGCCAGAACCGGGGAGCTGTTTTTT; cdr3_aa: CASRQGARTGELFF
j_call: TRBJ2-3; cdr3_length: 16; v_call: TRBV11-3; d_call: TRBD1; clone_size: many; cdr3_nt: TGTGCCAGCAGCTTACAGGGACAGGGGACCACAGATACGCAGTATTTT; cdr3_aa: CASSLQGQGTTDTQYF
j_call: TRBJ1-2; cdr3_length: 15; v_call: TRBV4-3; d_call: NA; clone_size: NA; cdr3_nt: TGCGCCAGCAGCCAAGGGGGGCAACAGGGCCATGGCTACACCTTC; cdr3_aa: CASSQGGQQGHGYTF
j_call: TRBJ1-1; cdr3_length: 14; v_call: TRBV7-9; d_call: NA; clone_size: many; cdr3_nt: TGTGCCAGCAGCTTAGTGGGGGGAGACAGTGAAGCTTTCTTT; cdr3_aa: CASSLVGGDSEAFF
j_call: TRBJ1-3; cdr3_length: 15; v_call: TRBV29-1; d_call: TRBD1; clone_size: many; cdr3_nt: TGCAGCGTTGACCTCGGGACAGGGGGCGGAAACACCATATATTTT; cdr3_aa: CSVDLGTGGGNTIYF
j_call: TRBJ2-1; cdr3_length: 15; v_call: TRBV20-1; d_call: TRBD2; clone_size: NA; cdr3_nt: TGCAGTGCTAGACCGACTAGCGGGAGCTGGAATGAGCAGTTCTTC; cdr3_aa: CSARPTSGSWNEQFF
j_call: TRBJ1-1; cdr3_length: 14; v_call: TRBV4-1; d_call: NA; clone_size: NA; cdr3_nt: TGCGCCAGCAGCCACGGGGCACCGGGCACTGAAGCTTTCTTT; cdr3_aa: CASSHGAPGTEAFF
j_call: TRBJ1-2; cdr3_length: 11; v_call: TRBV20-1; d_call: NA; clone_size: many; cdr3_nt: TGCAGTGCTAGTCTGGCAGGAGGCTACACCTTC; cdr3_aa: CSASLAGGYTF
j_call: TRBJ2-3; cdr3_length: 13; v_call: TRBV29-1; d_call: TRBD1; clone_size: many; cdr3_nt: TGCAGCCTCGGGGACAGAAACCTAGATACGCAGTATTTT; cdr3_aa: CSLGDRNLDTQYF
j_call: TRBJ1-2; cdr3_length: 12; v_call: TRBV19; d_call: NA; clone_size: few; cdr3_nt: TGTGCCAGTACCATAACCAGCCATGGCTACACCTTC; cdr3_aa: CASTITSHGYTF
j_call: TRBJ1-2; cdr3_length: 13; v_call: TRBV30; d_call: TRBD1; clone_size: many; cdr3_nt: TGTGCCTGGACCTCGACAGGGGGTGCTGGCTACACCTTC; cdr3_aa: CAWTSTGGAGYTF
j_call: TRBJ2-3; cdr3_length: 14; v_call: TRBV4-3; d_call: NA; clone_size: few; cdr3_nt: TGCGCCAGCAGCCCCGGCGCAGCAAAGGATACGCAGTATTTT; cdr3_aa: CASSPGAAKDTQYF
j_call: TRBJ2-7; cdr3_length: 16; v_call: TRBV6-2/TRBV6-3; d_call: TRBD1; clone_size: many; cdr3_nt: TGTGCCAGCAGTTTCGGGACAGGCGGACCTTCCTACGAGCAGTACTTC; cdr3_aa: CASSFGTGGPSYEQYF
j_call: TRBJ2-1; cdr3_length: 17; v_call: TRBV11-2; d_call: NA; clone_size: many; cdr3_nt: TGTGCCAGCAGCTTATTTTCCCGCCGGGGGGCATCGCTGGAGCAGTTCTTC; cdr3_aa: CASSLFSRRGASLEQFF
j_call: TRBJ2-5; cdr3_length: 15; v_call: TRBV3-1; d_call: TRBD2; clone_size: many; cdr3_nt: TGTGCCAGCATCCCCGCGGGAGACGCAGGAGAGACCCAGTACTTC; cdr3_aa: CASIPAGDAGETQYF